Below, 7 T cell receptor beta chains from the same sample are listed, as sequenced in a study of cytomegalovirus exposure and HLA in healthy donors. The PCR had 60 Vbeta and 13 Jbeta primers. Sequencing used immunoSEQ multiplex PCR; TCRdb keeps in-frame clones, though not all of them. The table records under 100,000 clones, roughly 64% of them present only once. Sequenced material: PBMCs. These receptors all stem from a woman aged 40 to 50 in good health and CMV-seropositive.

The sample holds a few counts of this clone. The gene calls are TRBV27 and TRBJ2-3; TRBD2 matches at 7 bases. The CDR3 length is 15 residues. Trimming removed 6 bases from V and 6 bases from J; junction bases left unmatched: 12. CDR1 is MNHEY and CDR2 is SMNVEV in the germline V gene (reference sequence). The CDR3: CASRRLAGPMDTQYF. CDR3 DNA sequence: TGTGCCAGCAGGAGACTAGCTGGGCCTATGGATACGCAGTATTTT.

This clone was observed a single time. The CDR3 here is CASSYKGQGTYEQYF. The CDR3 DNA sequence: TGTGCCAGCAGTTACAAGGGACAGGGTACCTACGAGCAGTACTTC. This chain links TRBV6-6 with TRBJ2-7; 9 nucleotides agree with TRBD1. The CDR3 sequence is 15 residues long. V lost 2 bases and J lost 2; bases outside the gene matches: 4. The germline gives CDR1 MNHNY, CDR2 SVGAGI (reference sequence).

This clone was found a few times. V gene TRBV27 combines with J gene TRBJ2-3; TRBD2 matches at 7 bases. The ends lost 2 bases at V and 0 bases at J; junction bases unmatched: 5. The CDR3 totals 16 residues. CDR1 and CDR2 (germline): MNHEY, SMNVEV (reference sequence). The CDR3 DNA follows: TGTGCCAGCAGTTTAATGGCGGGGGTTAGCACAGATACGCAGTATTTT. Translating it yields CASSLMAGVSTDTQYF.

CDR3 DNA: TGTGCCACCCTCTCCCCACACAGGGTTGGTTGGGAGGCTTTCTTT. Translation: CATLSPHRVGWEAFF. This chain links TRBV28 with TRBJ1-1; D perhaps matches TRBD1 (6 bases). V lost 10 bases, J lost 11 bases, and 29 bases lay in between. Germline V CDR1 and CDR2: MDHEN, SYDVKM. The CDR3 contains 15 residues.

J is TRBJ1-2 and V is TRBV4-1, with TRBD1 as a possible D gene (6 bases). The CDR3 length is 15 residues. Trimming removed 0 bases at V and 2 bases at J, with 10 bases between. Looked up from germline, CDR1 is MGHRA and CDR2 is YSYEKL. CDR3 residues: CASSQESRGNYGYTF. The CDR3 DNA follows: TGCGCCAGCAGCCAAGAAAGCAGGGGAAACTATGGCTACACCTTC.

The chain carries TRBV6-5 and TRBJ2-7; 7 nucleotides line up with TRBD1. Unmatched junction bases numbered 6, after V lost 7 bases and J lost 3 bases. The germline V gene encodes CDR1 MNHEY and CDR2 SVGAGI. CDR3 length: 13 residues. The CDR3 loop reads CASMGDRDYEQYF. The CDR3 nucleotides read TGTGCCAGCATGGGGGACAGAGACTACGAGCAGTACTTC.

V gene TRBV18 combines with J gene TRBJ2-1; 10 bases are a match to TRBD2. CDR1 is KGHSH and CDR2 is LQKENI in the germline V gene. Trimming cost V 2 bases and J 7 bases; bases outside gene matches: 5. This CDR3 region has 15 residues. Here the CDR3 DNA reads TGTGCCAGCTCACCAGGGCTAGCGGGAGCAAATGAGCAGTTCTTC. Protein: CASSPGLAGANEQFF.